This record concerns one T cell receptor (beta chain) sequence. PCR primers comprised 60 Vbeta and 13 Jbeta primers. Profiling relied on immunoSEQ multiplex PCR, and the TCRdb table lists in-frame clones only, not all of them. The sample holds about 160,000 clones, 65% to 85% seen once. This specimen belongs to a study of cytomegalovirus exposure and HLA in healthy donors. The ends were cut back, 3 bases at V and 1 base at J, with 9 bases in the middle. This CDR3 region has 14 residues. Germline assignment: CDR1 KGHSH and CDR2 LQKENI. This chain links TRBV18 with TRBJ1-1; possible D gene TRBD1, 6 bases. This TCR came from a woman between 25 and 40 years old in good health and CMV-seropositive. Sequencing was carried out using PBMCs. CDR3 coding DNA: TGTGCCAGCTCACCGCTACAGGGGAACACTGAAGCTTTCTTT. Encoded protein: CASSPLQGNTEAFF.